Presented here are 12 T cell receptor beta chains from one specimen sequenced in a study of patients and donors after allogeneic stem cell transplantation (dated by TCRdb to about 2020). Libraries came from RT-PCR. Sequencing was carried out with a NextSeq 550. TCRdb itself trimmed the public reads at Q25 with fastp, ran MiXCR and retained productive beta chains. Rows are unified per CDR3 protein, each entry keeping the most common DNA and genes. A total of about 90,000 distinct CDR3 sequences appear in this sample, around 49% of them only once. About 64% of the sample belongs to the ten largest clones. The sample was blood, either unsorted or a sorted T cell fraction (not recorded which). The receptors stem from a human donor who was either an allogeneic HSCT recipient or a stem cell or donor lymphocyte infusion donor (not recorded which). It is not recorded whose cells these are; they may come from a transplant donor.

This rearrangement joins TRBV24-1 to TRBJ2-1; 9 positions agree with TRBD1. The germline CDR1 and CDR2 sequences are KGHDR and SFDVKD. The CDR3 extends over 16 amino acids. V dropped 2 bases and J dropped 8; count of bases not matched to a gene: 9. The chain's CDR3 is CATSDSGQGIEDEQFF. For the CDR3, the DNA is TGTGCCACCAGTGATTCGGGACAGGGAATTGAGGATGAGCAGTTCTTC.

This clonotype showed up just a few times. The chain joins TRBV12-3 or TRBV12-4 to TRBJ2-7; D is possibly TRBD1 (5 bases). V dropped 6 bases and J dropped 0 bases, with 15 bases sitting between them. The CDR3 is 15 residues long. The CDR3 sequence is CASSLDRISSYEQYF. For the CDR3, the DNA is TGTGCCAGCAGCCTAGACAGAATCAGCTCCTACGAGCAGTACTTC.

Turning to this clonotype: One end of the junction does not line up with germline, which may come from a read error. The rearrangement joins TRBV11-2 to TRBJ2-4; a weak D match, TRBD2 (6 bases). This CDR3 has 13 residues. The V gene's germline CDR1 is SGHAT and CDR2 FQNNGV. The CDR3 DNA sequence: TGTGCCAGCGGGATAGGGAGGAAAAACATTCAATACTTC. Translation: CASGIGRKNIQYF.

This clonotype was detected a few times. The V and J genes are TRBV4-3 and TRBJ1-4; no definite D call. V was cut by 0 bases and J by 0 bases, with 8 bases left in between. The CDR3 runs to 16 residues. CDR1 LGHNA and CDR2 YSLEER come from the germline V gene. Here the CDR3 DNA reads TGCGCCAGCAGCCAAGAATTAAGTCCAACTAATGAAAAACTGTTTTTT. Residues: CASSQELSPTNEKLFF.

The J gene is TRBJ1-3, the V gene TRBV6-6, with a tentative D call TRBD1 (5 bases). CDR1 MNHNY and CDR2 SVGAGI come from the germline V gene (reference sequence). Trimming left V 0 bases short and J 0 bases short, with 15 bases between. This CDR3 spans 18 amino acids. CDR3 sequence reads: CASSYSSLQALSGNTIYF. The CDR3 coding sequence is TGTGCCAGCAGTTACTCCTCCTTACAGGCGCTCTCTGGAAACACCATATATTTT.

This clonotype was seen a few times. V and J are TRBV6-5 and TRBJ1-3; D is perhaps TRBD1 (6 bases). Deletions cut 6 bases from V and 0 bases from J, with 15 bases between. There are 16 residues in the CDR3. Germline V gene data show CDR1 as MNHEY and CDR2 as SVGAGI. The CDR3 sequence is CASRFSQGISGNTIYF. The CDR3 nucleotides are TGTGCCAGCAGGTTTTCACAGGGAATCTCTGGAAACACCATATATTTT.

This sequence joins TRBV12-3 or TRBV12-4 and TRBJ1-5, with a possible D match to TRBD1 (6 bases). The V end was cut by 2 bases, the J end by 0 bases, with 23 bases between. The CDR3 consists of 20 residues. The CDR3 nucleotides read TGTGCCAGCAGTTTAAGGGGACACGGGGAATTGAGTAATAGCAATCAGCCCCAGCATTTT. It encodes CASSLRGHGELSNSNQPQHF.

This clonotype was counted only a few times. The rearrangement joins TRBV20-1 to TRBJ1-2, with D uncertain. The CDR3 covers 10 residues. Germline V lookup: CDR1 DFQATT, CDR2 SNEGSKA (reference sequence). V lost 3 bases and J 5 bases, leaving 4 bases between the germline ends. CDR3 region: CSARTYGYTF. Written as DNA, the CDR3 is TGCAGTGCTAGGACGTATGGCTACACCTTC.

The chain links TRBV6-2 or TRBV6-3 to TRBJ2-3, with 9 bases matching TRBD2. V lost 6 bases, J lost 4 bases, and 14 bases stayed unmatched. Germline values: CDR1 MNHEY, CDR2 SVGEGT. The CDR3 is 17 residues long. The CDR3 reads CASSSLRVAGESDTQYF. CDR3 bases: TGTGCCAGCAGCTCCCTGAGGGTAGCGGGAGAGTCAGATACGCAGTATTTT.

This clonotype was detected a few times. The CDR3 region has the DNA TGTGCCAGCAGCTTGGGGTACACGGGAGGAAACACCATATATTTT. This codes for CASSLGYTGGNTIYF. The rearrangement links TRBV7-8 to TRBJ1-3, with D unclear. Per the germline V gene, CDR1 is SGHVS and CDR2 is FQNEAQ. The V and J ends lost 3 bases and 4 bases respectively, with 13 bases between them. The CDR3 spans 15 residues.

This clonotype appeared once. This sequence joins TRBV4-3 and TRBJ1-6; D remains ambiguous. The CDR3 runs to 12 residues. Germline V gene lookup returns CDR1 LGHNA and CDR2 YSLEER. V was cut by 6 bases and J by 6 bases, with 6 bases left in between. Here the CDR3 reads CASRQTNSPLHF. The CDR3 nucleotides are TGCGCCAGCAGGCAAACTAATTCACCCCTCCACTTT.

The chain carries TRBV7-2 and TRBJ1-4; no clear D gene. Trimming pared 5 bases from V and 6 bases from J, leaving 13 bases between. The CDR3 contains 14 residues. The germline V gene has CDR1 SGHTA and CDR2 FQGNSA. CDR3 DNA sequence: TGTGCCAGCAGCCCAGAGGGCGGGTATGAAAAACTGTTTTTT. This gives the protein CASSPEGGYEKLFF.